This T cell receptor beta chain was identified during a study of blood T cell repertoires in COVID-19. Only in-frame clones appear in the TCRdb table, and some are missing; sequencing was by immunoSEQ multiplex PCR. This table has a few hundred thousand clones, approximately 88% appearing once. The CDR3 runs 15 residues. V gave up 2 bases and J gave up 1 base; unmatched junction bases: 4. Germline V CDR1 and CDR2: SGHTA, FQGNSA. This chain connects TRBV7-2 to TRBJ1-1; TRBD1 matches 7 bases. The sequence was collected from a woman younger than 45 with COVID-19, enrolled during active disease. The sequenced sample was peripheral blood. CDR3 in amino acids: CASSLYQGGNTEAFF. CDR3 coding DNA: TGTGCCAGCAGCTTATACCAGGGGGGGAACACTGAAGCTTTCTTT.